The 6 T cell receptor beta chains presented below share a single source sample, sequenced in a study of cytomegalovirus exposure and HLA in healthy donors (TCRdb year 2017). The receptor library was made with the immunoSEQ multiplex PCR assay. For the multiplex PCR, a mixture combining 60 forward primers for TCR Vbeta segments and 13 reverse primers for TCR Jbeta segments was used. This immuneACCESS table, as held by TCRdb, lists in-frame sequences with V and J called but not all clones. Of the missing ones, under half trace to an unresolved V gene in checked studies; the others have no known cause. The sample table shows around 190,000 clones, and approximately 80% are seen once. The ten largest clones capture around 1.2% of the sample. The sample consisted of PBMCs. The receptors were sampled from a girl aged 2-10 years in good health and CMV-seropositive.

This clone came up a few times. This chain uses TRBV13 with TRBJ1-1; TRBD1 matches 8 bases. V lost 4 bases to trimming and J lost 4 bases; unmatched junction nucleotides: 5. This CDR3 has 14 residues. Germline assignment: CDR1 PRHDT and CDR2 FYEKMQ (reference sequence). This CDR3 reads CASSSGTGITEAFF. CDR3 nucleotides: TGTGCCAGCAGCTCCGGGACAGGAATCACTGAAGCTTTCTTT.

V gene TRBV7-9 combines with J gene TRBJ2-7, with 9 positions matching TRBD1. The germline V gene encodes CDR1 SEHNR and CDR2 FQNEAQ (reference sequence). Losses at the gene ends were 1 base for V and 4 bases for J; bases not matched to a gene: 5. This CDR3 is 15 amino acids long. The CDR3 nucleotides are TGTGCCAGCAGCTTAGGTGGGACAGGGATTTACGAGCAGTACTTC. Protein product: CASSLGGTGIYEQYF.

The chain joins TRBV5-5 to TRBJ2-1, with 8 bases that match TRBD1. CDR1 and CDR2 (germline): SGHKS, YYEKEE (reference sequence). Unmatched junction bases numbered 5, after V lost 1 base and J lost 2 bases. The CDR3 runs 16 residues. DNA for the CDR3: TGTGCCAGCAGCTTGAGGACAGGGAGGACCTACAATGAGCAGTTCTTC. It codes for CASSLRTGRTYNEQFF.

The chain recombines TRBV6-1 with TRBJ2-3; D uncertain. The CDR3 is 11 amino acids. V was shortened by 7 bases and J by 4 bases, with 6 bases between the two germline ends. Germline V gives CDR1 MNHNS, CDR2 SASEGT. This CDR3 reads CASTVADTQYF. In DNA, the CDR3 is TGTGCCAGCACGGTGGCAGATACGCAGTATTTT.

The table lists this clone with a count of one. The rearrangement links TRBV10-1 to TRBJ2-7; tentative D call: TRBD2 (5 bases). The CDR3 has 13 amino acids. Germline values: CDR1 WNHNN, CDR2 SYGVQD (reference sequence). The V end was cut by 0 bases, the J end by 7 bases, with 10 bases between. CDR3 residues: CASSESGVGEQYF. The CDR3 bases are TGCGCCAGCAGTGAGTCCGGGGTGGGAGAGCAGTACTTC.

V gene TRBV5-1 combines with J gene TRBJ2-3; perhaps TRBD1 as D (5 bases). This CDR3 contains 15 residues. Looked up from germline, CDR1 is SGHRS and CDR2 is YFSETQ. Trimming pared 5 bases from V and 5 bases from J, leaving 18 bases between. Here the CDR3 DNA reads TGCGCCAGCAGGTCCCGTGGCACAGGCATAGATACGCAGTATTTT. This gives the protein CASRSRGTGIDTQYF. The whole variable domain, remainder taken from reference TRBV5-1 and TRBJ2-3, is KAGVTQTPRYLIKTRGQQVTLSCSPISGHRSVSWYQQTPGQGLQFLFEYFSETQRNKGNFPGRFSGRQFSNSRSEMNVSTLELGDSALYLCASRSRGTGIDTQYFGPGTRLTVL.